This T cell receptor (beta chain) is drawn from a study of cytomegalovirus exposure and HLA in healthy donors. Study results and caveats: Clusters of TCRs from the first cohort tended to co-occur in the 130 or so validation repertoires (as a later analysis found). High sensitivity and specificity were reportedly achieved when the classifier diagnosed cytomegalovirus status.

Separation from the roughly 690-subject first cohort characterized the approximately 120-subject validation cohort, to which the donors belonged. Some clones are missing from TCRdb's copy, which holds only in-frame ones; the method was immunoSEQ multiplex PCR. Here the sample spans 100,000 to 150,000 clones, 90% to 95% being singletons. On this clone itself: Its antigen is unidentified.

Unmatched junction bases numbered 3, after V lost 5 bases and J lost 1 base. There are 14 residues in the CDR3. Germline V gives CDR1 ENHRY, CDR2 SYGVKD. The rearrangement links TRBV10-3 to TRBJ1-1, with TRBD1 identical over 8 bases. Sequenced material: PBMCs. The sequence was obtained from a woman aged 18-29 years in good health and CMV-seronegative. CDR3 loop: CAISTGQANTEAFF. The CDR3, as DNA: TGTGCCATCAGTACGGGACAGGCGAACACTGAAGCTTTCTTT.